This entry lists 22 T cell receptor beta chains sequenced from one sample in a study of blood T cell repertoires in COVID-19 (dated by TCRdb to 2018 to 2021). Receptor libraries were prepared by the immunoSEQ multiplex PCR assay. TCRdb took over this immuneACCESS table, retaining in-frame rearrangements with V and J assigned. Such tables are incomplete; in checked studies, under half of the missing clones stem from an unresolved V gene, and the remainder is unexplained. Across this sample there are approximately 170,000 clones, with approximately 79% seen only once. The ten largest clones take up 3% of the sample. The sample consisted of peripheral blood. The receptors here all came from a woman of 80 years or more with acute or convalescent COVID-19.

The V and J genes are TRBV6-5 and TRBJ2-7; 9 positions match TRBD1. V was pared by 4 bases and J by 6 bases, with 7 bases of the junction left unmatched. The CDR3 totals 14 residues. Per germline, CDR1 MNHEY and CDR2 SVGAGI. The CDR3 sequence is CASSLGQGSFEQYF. CDR3 DNA: TGTGCCAGCAGTTTGGGACAGGGTTCTTTCGAGCAGTACTTC.

The CDR3 DNA is TGTGCCAGCAGCCAGAACAGGGACGAGCAGTACTTC. Translated: CASSQNRDEQYF. The V gene is TRBV11-2, the J gene TRBJ2-7, with D maybe TRBD1 (6 bases). There are 12 residues in the CDR3. Germline-derived CDR1 and CDR2 are SGHAT and FQNNGV. Deletions cut 5 bases from V and 5 bases from J, with 10 bases between.

This chain connects TRBV20-1 to TRBJ2-7; D is unresolved. The CDR3 consists of 11 residues. V was clipped by 1 base and J by 7 bases, with 8 bases between them. Looked up from germline, CDR1 is DFQATT and CDR2 is SNEGSKA (reference sequence). The CDR3 loop reads CSARGAREQYF. The CDR3, as DNA: TGCAGTGCTAGAGGAGCTCGGGAGCAGTACTTC.

This chain links TRBV4-2 with TRBJ2-7; 10 bases map to TRBD1. The V gene's germline CDR1 is LGHNA and CDR2 YNFKEQ. Trimming at V came to 0 bases and at J to 4 bases, leaving 3 bases not matched to a gene. This CDR3 comprises 15 residues. The CDR3 here is CASSQETGGTYEQYF. CDR3 in DNA: TGTGCCAGCAGCCAAGAGACAGGGGGCACGTACGAGCAGTACTTC.

The rearrangement joins TRBV7-2 to TRBJ2-2; tentative D call: TRBD2 (5 bases). This CDR3 spans 13 amino acids. Trimming pared 4 bases from V and 6 bases from J, leaving 9 bases between. CDR1 and CDR2 (germline): SGHTA, FQGNSA. CDR3 loop: CASSSGSAGELFF. In nucleotides, the CDR3 is TGTGCCAGCAGCTCGGGGAGCGCCGGGGAGCTGTTTTTT.

This clone was counted only a few times. The genes are TRBV5-4 and TRBJ2-3, with 7 nucleotides matching TRBD2. Germline CDR1 SGHNT, CDR2 YYREEE (reference sequence). V gave up 4 bases and J gave up 5 bases; unmatched junction bases: 10. The CDR3 covers 15 residues. CDR3 DNA: TGTGCCAGCAGCCCGATGGCGGGAGTATTAGATACGCAGTATTTT. Encoded protein: CASSPMAGVLDTQYF.

The J gene is TRBJ1-6, the V gene TRBV2; D perhaps matches TRBD1 (6 bases). The CDR3 covers 17 residues. V lost 0 bases, J lost 7 bases, and 16 bases lay in between. Germline loops: CDR1 SNHLY, CDR2 FYNNEI. The CDR3 sequence is CASSEARRRDINSPLHF. The CDR3 bases are TGTGCCAGCAGTGAAGCGCGTCGCCGGGACATCAATTCACCCCTCCACTTT.

The chain recombines TRBV12-1 with TRBJ2-1; the table's D call of TRBD2 was not tested on the DNA. TRBV12-1 is recorded as a pseudogene. The CDR3 consists of 14 residues. The CDR3 nucleotides read TGTGCCAGCAGTCCGACCGACCCGGGCAATGAGCAGTTCTTC. It translates to CASSPTDPGNEQFF.

This clone was seen a few times. This sequence joins TRBV6-5 and TRBJ1-1; a weak D match, TRBD1 (6 bases). Trimming shortened V by 5 bases and J by 8 bases, and 15 bases separated the two germline ends. Germline V CDR1 and CDR2: MNHEY, SVGAGI. The CDR3 consists of 13 residues. In DNA form, the CDR3 reads TGTGCCAGCAGTCGTGACAGGAACCGCGAAGCTTTCTTT. This translates into CASSRDRNREAFF.

This clone was counted ten times or more. V is TRBV28 and J is TRBJ1-4; a weak D match, TRBD1 (6 bases). The V gene lost 4 bases and the J gene lost 6 bases, with 18 bases spanning the gap. The CDR3 is made up of 16 amino acids. Germline CDR1 reads MDHEN; CDR2 reads SYDVKM. The CDR3: CASSSDRQAGYEKLFF. The CDR3 DNA is TGTGCCAGCAGTTCCGACCGACAGGCTGGGTATGAAAAACTGTTTTTT.

This clone occurred once. The chain carries TRBV28 and TRBJ1-4; no definite D call. There are 13 residues in the CDR3. From germline, CDR1 is MDHEN and CDR2 SYDVKM. Trimming shortened V by 7 bases and J by 1 base, and 7 bases separated the two germline ends. In nucleotides, the CDR3 is TGTGCCAGCATCGGCGGAACTAATGAAAAACTGTTTTTT. Translating gives CASIGGTNEKLFF. The whole variable domain, remainder taken from reference TRBV28 and TRBJ1-4, is DVKVTQSSRYLVKRTGEKVFLECVQDMDHENMFWYRQDPGLGLRLIYFSYDVKMKEKGDIPEGYSVSREKKERFSLILESASTNQTSMYLCASIGGTNEKLFFGSGTQLSVL.

The chain has TRBV27 and TRBJ2-7; 11 bases align to TRBD2. The CDR3 contains 16 residues. V lost 5 bases and J lost 1; bases outside the gene matches: 7. Germline loops: CDR1 MNHEY, CDR2 SMNVEV (reference sequence). CDR3 sequence (DNA): TGTGCCAGCAGTAAACTAGCGGGAGCGGTATCCTACGAGCAGTACTTC. Amino acid sequence: CASSKLAGAVSYEQYF.

This clone showed up just once. The rearrangement joins TRBV27 to TRBJ2-4, with D maybe TRBD2 (6 bases). CDR1 and CDR2 from the germline V gene are MNHEY and SMNVEV (reference sequence). V shed 0 bases and J shed 1 base, with 10 bases lying between them. The CDR3 has 16 residues. Written as DNA, the CDR3 is TGTGCCAGCAGTTTATCTTGGGAGGCGGCCAAAAACATTCAGTACTTC. Translation gives CASSLSWEAAKNIQYF.

The rearrangement links TRBV9 to TRBJ2-7, with 11 bases aligning to TRBD2. V gave up 4 bases and J gave up 2 bases; unmatched junction bases: 8. The length of the CDR3 is 16 residues. Germline CDR1 reads SGDLS; CDR2 reads YYNGEE. In DNA, the CDR3 is TGTGCCAGCAGCTCTTCGACTAGCGGGGACCCCTACGAGCAGTACTTC. Translated: CASSSSTSGDPYEQYF.

Only one count was recorded for this clone. The chain links TRBV5-1 to TRBJ2-2; TRBD2 agrees at 8 bases. V gave up 3 bases and J gave up 6 bases; unmatched junction bases: 1. The V gene's germline CDR1 is SGHRS and CDR2 YFSETQ. This CDR3 comprises 13 residues. CDR3 sequence (DNA): TGCGCCAGCAGCTCGCGGGGGGCCGGGGAGCTGTTTTTT. This codes for CASSSRGAGELFF.

The V and J genes are TRBV6-5 and TRBJ2-7; D is ambiguous. The V and J ends lost 5 bases and 4 bases respectively, with 9 bases between them. The V gene's germline CDR1 is MNHEY and CDR2 SVGAGI. The CDR3 is made up of 12 amino acids. CDR3 sequence (DNA): TGTGCCAGCAGTCCTCCCGTTTACGAGCAGTACTTC. Translating gives CASSPPVYEQYF.

The chain links TRBV4-1 to TRBJ2-7; 12 bases line up with TRBD2. This CDR3 contains 16 residues. The germline V gene has CDR1 MGHRA and CDR2 YSYEKL. The ends lost 1 base at V and 3 bases at J; junction bases unmatched: 4. The CDR3 DNA is TGCGCCAGCAGCCAAGGGGGGACTAGCGGGTTCTACGAGCAGTACTTC. This codes for CASSQGGTSGFYEQYF.

The chain has TRBV28 and TRBJ1-2; D is ambiguous. CDR3 length: 13 residues. Trimming shortened V by 2 bases and J by 8 bases, and 12 bases separated the two germline ends. Germline V gives CDR1 MDHEN, CDR2 SYDVKM. This chain's CDR3 is CASSLGPGGGYTF. For the CDR3, the DNA is TGTGCCAGCAGTTTAGGTCCAGGAGGCGGCTACACCTTC.

This chain connects TRBV13 to TRBJ2-3; D remains unclear. The germline V gene encodes CDR1 PRHDT and CDR2 FYEKMQ (reference sequence). The CDR3 consists of 14 residues. Between the trimmed V and J ends, which lost 0 bases and 9 bases, there was a span of 13 bases. CDR3 amino acids: CASSLGLGEATQYF. The CDR3, as DNA: TGTGCCAGCAGCTTAGGCCTTGGTGAGGCGACGCAGTATTTT.

As regards this clone: The junction and the germline gene differ at one end; a read error may be behind it. The chain links TRBV3-1 (or the pseudogene TRBV3-2) to TRBJ1-3; D is undetermined. There are 14 residues in the CDR3. Per the germline V gene, CDR1 is LGHDT and CDR2 is YNNKEL (reference sequence). The CDR3: CASSQARGIRSLFF. DNA for the CDR3: TGTGCCAGCAGCCAGGCCCGGGGAATAAGGTCACTATTTTTT.

The chain carries TRBV6-2 or TRBV6-3 and TRBJ1-5, with D perhaps matching TRBD1 (5 bases). Germline V lookup: CDR1 MNHEY, CDR2 SVGEGT. The V and J ends lost 4 bases and 3 bases respectively, with 13 bases between them. CDR3 length: 15 amino acids. In nucleotides, the CDR3 is TGTGCCAGCAGTTCAGACAGTGGGTTCAATCAGCCCCAGCATTTT. It is translated as CASSSDSGFNQPQHF.

As concerns this clone: The same CDR3 is also encoded by other DNA sequences in this sample. V usage is TRBV3-1 (or the pseudogene TRBV3-2) and J usage is TRBJ2-1, with TRBD2 matching over 8 bases. The CDR3 spans 15 residues. The germline CDR1 and CDR2 sequences are LGHDT and YNNKEL (reference sequence). Germline trimming cut 4 bases from V and 2 bases from J; bases unmatched to any gene: 4. CDR3 in DNA: TGTGCCAGCAGCCCCCAAGCGGGGGCCTACAATGAGCAGTTCTTC. It is translated as CASSPQAGAYNEQFF.